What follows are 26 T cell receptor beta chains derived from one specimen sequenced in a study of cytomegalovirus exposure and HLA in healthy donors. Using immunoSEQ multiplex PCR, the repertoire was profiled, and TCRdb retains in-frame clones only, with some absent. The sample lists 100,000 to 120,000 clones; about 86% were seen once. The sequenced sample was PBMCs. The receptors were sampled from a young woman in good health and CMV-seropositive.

CDR3 nucleotide sequence: TGTGCCAGCAGCTTAGCGGGACAGGGGGATGAAAAACTGTTTTTT. Translating it yields CASSLAGQGDEKLFF. The V call is TRBV5-4, the J call TRBJ1-4, with TRBD1 matching over 11 bases. With V trimmed by 2 bases and J by 6 bases, 3 bases remained unmatched. Germline V lookup: CDR1 SGHNT, CDR2 YYREEE (reference sequence). The CDR3 contains 15 residues.

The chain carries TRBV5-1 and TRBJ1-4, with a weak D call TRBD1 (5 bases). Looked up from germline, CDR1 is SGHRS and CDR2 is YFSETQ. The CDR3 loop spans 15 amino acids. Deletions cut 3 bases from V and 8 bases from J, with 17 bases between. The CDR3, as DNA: TGCGCCAGCAGCTCACCCGACAGTCAGTGGGAAAAACTGTTTTTT. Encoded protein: CASSSPDSQWEKLFF.

The DNA of the CDR3 is TGTGCCAGCAGCTCGGGACAGCCTGGGGCCAACGTCCTGACTTTC. Translated, it gives CASSSGQPGANVLTF. The chain couples TRBV11-3 to TRBJ2-6; 7 bases align to TRBD1. Germline loops: CDR1 SGHNT, CDR2 YENEEA. CDR3 length: 15 residues. V trimming: 4 bases; J trimming: 2 bases; junction bases outside the gene matches: 2.

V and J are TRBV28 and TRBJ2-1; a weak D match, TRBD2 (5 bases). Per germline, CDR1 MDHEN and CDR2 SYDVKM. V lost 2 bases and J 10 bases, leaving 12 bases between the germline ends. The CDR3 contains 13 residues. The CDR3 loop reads CASSLDASPEQFF. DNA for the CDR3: TGTGCCAGCAGTTTAGATGCTAGCCCGGAGCAGTTCTTC.

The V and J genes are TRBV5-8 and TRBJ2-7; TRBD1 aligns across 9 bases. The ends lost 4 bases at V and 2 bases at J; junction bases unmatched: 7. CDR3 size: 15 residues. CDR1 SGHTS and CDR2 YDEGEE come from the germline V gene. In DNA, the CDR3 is TGTGCCAGCAGCAATACCGGGACAGGGACCTACGAGCAGTACTTC. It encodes CASSNTGTGTYEQYF.

CDR3 bases: TGTGCCAGCAGCTCAGGACTAGTGGATACGCAGTATTTT. It codes for CASSSGLVDTQYF. The chain combines TRBV7-6 with TRBJ2-3, with 7 bases that match TRBD2. Germline trimming cut 4 bases from V and 6 bases from J; bases unmatched to any gene: 4. From germline, CDR1 is SGHVS and CDR2 FNYEAQ. CDR3 size: 13 residues.

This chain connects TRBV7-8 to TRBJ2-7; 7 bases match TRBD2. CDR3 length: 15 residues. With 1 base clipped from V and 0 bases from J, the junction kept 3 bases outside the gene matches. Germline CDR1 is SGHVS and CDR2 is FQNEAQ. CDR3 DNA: TGTGCCAGCAGCTTAGTAGCTAGCGGCTCCTACGAGCAGTACTTC. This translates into CASSLVASGSYEQYF. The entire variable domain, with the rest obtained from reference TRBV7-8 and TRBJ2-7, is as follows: GAGVSQSPRYKVAKRGQDVALRCDPISGHVSLFWYQQALGQGPEFLTYFQNEAQLDKSGLPSDRFFAERPEGSVSTLKIQRTQQEDSAVYLCASSLVASGSYEQYFGPGTRLTVT.

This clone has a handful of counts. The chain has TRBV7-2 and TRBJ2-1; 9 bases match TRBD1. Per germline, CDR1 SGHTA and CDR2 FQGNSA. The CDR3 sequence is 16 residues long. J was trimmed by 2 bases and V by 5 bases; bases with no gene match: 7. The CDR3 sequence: CASSQTGTGTYNEQFF. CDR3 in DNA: TGTGCCAGCAGCCAAACCGGGACAGGGACCTACAATGAGCAGTTCTTC.

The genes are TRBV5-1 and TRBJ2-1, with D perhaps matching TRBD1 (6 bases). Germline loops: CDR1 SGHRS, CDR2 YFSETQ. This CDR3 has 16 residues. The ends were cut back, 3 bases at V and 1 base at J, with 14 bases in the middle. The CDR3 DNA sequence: TGCGCCAGCAGCTCCCAGGACAGTACTTCCTACAATGAGCAGTTCTTC. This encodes CASSSQDSTSYNEQFF. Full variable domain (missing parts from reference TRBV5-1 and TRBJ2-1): KAGVTQTPRYLIKTRGQQVTLSCSPISGHRSVSWYQQTPGQGLQFLFEYFSETQRNKGNFPGRFSGRQFSNSRSEMNVSTLELGDSALYLCASSSQDSTSYNEQFFGPGTRLTVL.

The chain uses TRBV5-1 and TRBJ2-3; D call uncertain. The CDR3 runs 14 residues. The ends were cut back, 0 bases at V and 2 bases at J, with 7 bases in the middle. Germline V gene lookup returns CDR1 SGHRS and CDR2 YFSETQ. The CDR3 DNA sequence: TGCGCCAGCAGCTTGGGTCATCCCACAGATACGCAGTATTTT. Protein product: CASSLGHPTDTQYF. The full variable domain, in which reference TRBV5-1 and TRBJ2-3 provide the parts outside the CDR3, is KAGVTQTPRYLIKTRGQQVTLSCSPISGHRSVSWYQQTPGQGLQFLFEYFSETQRNKGNFPGRFSGRQFSNSRSEMNVSTLELGDSALYLCASSLGHPTDTQYFGPGTRLTVL.

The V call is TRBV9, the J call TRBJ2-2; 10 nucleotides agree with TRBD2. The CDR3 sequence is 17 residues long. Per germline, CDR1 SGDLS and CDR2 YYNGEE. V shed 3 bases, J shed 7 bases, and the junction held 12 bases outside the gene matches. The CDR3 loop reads CASSDVSQREGIGELFF. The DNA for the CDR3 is TGTGCCAGCAGCGACGTATCCCAGCGGGAGGGCATCGGGGAGCTGTTTTTT.

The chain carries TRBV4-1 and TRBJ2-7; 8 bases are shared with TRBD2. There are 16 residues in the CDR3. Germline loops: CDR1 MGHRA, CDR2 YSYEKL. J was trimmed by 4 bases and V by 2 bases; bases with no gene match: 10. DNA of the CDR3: TGCGCCAGCAGCCAAAGTAGAACGGGGGGGCCTTACGAGCAGTACTTC. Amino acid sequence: CASSQSRTGGPYEQYF.

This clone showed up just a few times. The DNA of the CDR3 is TGTGCCAGCAGTGAAGATACCGGGGTAGGGAACGGCTACACCTTC. It is translated as CASSEDTGVGNGYTF. The chain has TRBV6-1 and TRBJ1-2; D is undetermined. V lost 1 base to trimming and J lost 8 bases, with 17 bases between them. CDR1 MNHNS and CDR2 SASEGT come from the germline V gene. This CDR3 has 15 residues.

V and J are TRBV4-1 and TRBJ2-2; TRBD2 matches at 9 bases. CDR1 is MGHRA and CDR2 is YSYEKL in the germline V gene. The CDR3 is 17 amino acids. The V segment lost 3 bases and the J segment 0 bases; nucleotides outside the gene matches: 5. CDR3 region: CASSQERGASNTGELFF. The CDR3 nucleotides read TGCGCCAGCAGCCAGGAGCGGGGGGCATCGAACACCGGGGAGCTGTTTTTT.

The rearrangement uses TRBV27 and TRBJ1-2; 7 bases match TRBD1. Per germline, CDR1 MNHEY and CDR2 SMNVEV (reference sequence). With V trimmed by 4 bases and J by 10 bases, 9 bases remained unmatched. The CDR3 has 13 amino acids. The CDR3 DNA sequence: TGTGCCAGCAGTTATAAGAGGGGGACAGTCTACACCTTC. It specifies CASSYKRGTVYTF.

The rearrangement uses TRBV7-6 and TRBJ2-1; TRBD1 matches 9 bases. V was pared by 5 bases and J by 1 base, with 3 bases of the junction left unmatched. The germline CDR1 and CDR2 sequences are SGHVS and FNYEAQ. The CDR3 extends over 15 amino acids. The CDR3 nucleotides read TGTGCCAGCAGCATGGGACAGGGATCCTACAATGAGCAGTTCTTC. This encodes CASSMGQGSYNEQFF.

The CDR3 spells CASSSHPRDRTALDTEAFF. CDR3 coding DNA: TGTGCCAGCAGTTCCCATCCCCGGGACAGAACCGCTTTGGACACTGAAGCTTTCTTT. This rearrangement joins TRBV27 to TRBJ1-1; 7 nucleotides match TRBD1. V gave up 4 bases and J gave up 3 bases; unmatched junction bases: 20. CDR3 length: 19 amino acids. Germline V gene data show CDR1 as MNHEY and CDR2 as SMNVEV (reference sequence).

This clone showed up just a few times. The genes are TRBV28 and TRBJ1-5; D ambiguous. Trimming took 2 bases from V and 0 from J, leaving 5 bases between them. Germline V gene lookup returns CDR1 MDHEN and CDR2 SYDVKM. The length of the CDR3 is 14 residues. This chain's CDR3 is CASSLRVSNQPQHF. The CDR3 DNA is TGTGCCAGCAGTTTACGGGTTAGCAATCAGCCCCAGCATTTT.

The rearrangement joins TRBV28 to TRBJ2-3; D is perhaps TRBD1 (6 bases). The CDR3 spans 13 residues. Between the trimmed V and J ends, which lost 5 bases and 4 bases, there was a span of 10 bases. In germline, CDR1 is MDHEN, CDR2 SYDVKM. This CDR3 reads CASSPRGADTQYF. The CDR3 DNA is TGTGCCAGCAGTCCCAGGGGTGCAGATACGCAGTATTTT.

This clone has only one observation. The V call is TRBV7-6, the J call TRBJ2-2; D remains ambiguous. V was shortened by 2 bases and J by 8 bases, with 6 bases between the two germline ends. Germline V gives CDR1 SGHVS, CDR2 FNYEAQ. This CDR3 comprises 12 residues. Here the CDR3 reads CASSLIKGELFF. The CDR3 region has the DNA TGTGCCAGCAGCTTAATCAAAGGGGAGCTGTTTTTT.

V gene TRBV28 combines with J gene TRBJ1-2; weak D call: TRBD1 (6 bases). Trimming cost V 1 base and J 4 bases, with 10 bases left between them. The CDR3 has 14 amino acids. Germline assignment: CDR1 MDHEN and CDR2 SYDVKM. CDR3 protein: CASSLLTGSYGYTF. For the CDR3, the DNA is TGTGCCAGCAGTTTATTAACAGGGAGCTATGGCTACACCTTC.

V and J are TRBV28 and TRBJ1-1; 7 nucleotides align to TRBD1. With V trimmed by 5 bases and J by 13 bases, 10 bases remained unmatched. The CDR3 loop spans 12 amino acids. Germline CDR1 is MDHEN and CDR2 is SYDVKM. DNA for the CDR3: TGTGCCAGCAGTGGACAGGACGGGCAAGGTTTCTTT. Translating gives CASSGQDGQGFF.

CDR3 DNA: TGTGCCAGCAGCCAAGACGGTCAGCCCCAGCATTTT. Encoded protein: CASSQDGQPQHF. This chain joins TRBV14 and TRBJ1-5; D call uncertain. V shed 0 bases and J shed 6 bases, with 3 bases lying between them. The CDR3 runs to 12 residues. Germline CDR1 is SGHDN and CDR2 is FVKESK.

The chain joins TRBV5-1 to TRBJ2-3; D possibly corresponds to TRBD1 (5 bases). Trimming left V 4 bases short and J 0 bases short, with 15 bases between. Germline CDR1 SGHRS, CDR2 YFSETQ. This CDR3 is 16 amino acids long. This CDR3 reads CASSPSRAASTDTQYF. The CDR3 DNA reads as TGCGCCAGCAGCCCGAGCAGGGCAGCTAGCACAGATACGCAGTATTTT.

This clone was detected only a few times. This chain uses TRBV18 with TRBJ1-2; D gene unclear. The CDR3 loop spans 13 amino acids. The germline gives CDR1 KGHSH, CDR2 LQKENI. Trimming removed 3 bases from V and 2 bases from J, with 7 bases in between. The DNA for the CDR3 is TGTGCCAGCTCACCTGAGGCGAACTATGGCTACACCTTC. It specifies CASSPEANYGYTF.

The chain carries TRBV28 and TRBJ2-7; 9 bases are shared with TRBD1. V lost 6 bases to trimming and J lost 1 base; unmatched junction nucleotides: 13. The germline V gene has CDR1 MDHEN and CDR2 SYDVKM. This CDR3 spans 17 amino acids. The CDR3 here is CASSPRLGGQGSYEQYF. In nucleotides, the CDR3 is TGTGCCAGCAGCCCACGACTGGGGGGACAGGGTTCCTACGAGCAGTACTTC.